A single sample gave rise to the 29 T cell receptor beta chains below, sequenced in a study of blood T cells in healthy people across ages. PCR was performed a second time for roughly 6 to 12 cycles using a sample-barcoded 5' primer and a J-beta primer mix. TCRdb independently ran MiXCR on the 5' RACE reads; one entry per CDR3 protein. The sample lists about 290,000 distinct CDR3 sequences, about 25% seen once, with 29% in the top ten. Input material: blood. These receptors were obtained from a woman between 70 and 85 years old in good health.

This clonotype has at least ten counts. CDR3 residues: CASSLAGGWEQYF. The CDR3 bases are TGTGCCAGCAGCTTAGCGGGGGGCTGGGAGCAGTACTTC. The chain joins TRBV7-9 to TRBJ2-5; D might be TRBD1 or TRBD2, each matching 6 bases. V lost 0 bases and J lost 11, with 13 bases in between. Germline loops: CDR1 SEHNR, CDR2 FQNEAQ (reference sequence). The CDR3 extends over 13 amino acids.

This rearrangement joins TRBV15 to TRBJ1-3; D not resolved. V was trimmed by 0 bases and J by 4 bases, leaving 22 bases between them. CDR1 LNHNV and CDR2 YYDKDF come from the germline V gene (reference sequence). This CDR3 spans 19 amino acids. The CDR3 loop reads CATSRDLVSAALVGNTIYF. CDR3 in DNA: TGTGCCACCAGCAGAGATCTAGTGTCCGCGGCTCTGGTAGGAAACACCATATATTTT. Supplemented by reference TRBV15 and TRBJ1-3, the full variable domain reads DAMVIQNPRYQVTQFGKPVTLSCSQTLNHNVMYWYQQKSSQAPKLLFHYYDKDFNNEADTPDNFQSRRPNTSFCFLDIRSPGLGDTAMYLCATSRDLVSAALVGNTIYFGEGSWLTVV.

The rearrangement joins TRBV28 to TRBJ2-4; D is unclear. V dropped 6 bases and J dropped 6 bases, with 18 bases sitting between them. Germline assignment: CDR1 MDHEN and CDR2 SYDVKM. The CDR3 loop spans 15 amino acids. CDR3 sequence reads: CASSTGNFNRNIQYF. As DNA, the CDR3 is TGTGCCAGCAGCACCGGTAATTTCAACAGAAACATTCAGTACTTC.

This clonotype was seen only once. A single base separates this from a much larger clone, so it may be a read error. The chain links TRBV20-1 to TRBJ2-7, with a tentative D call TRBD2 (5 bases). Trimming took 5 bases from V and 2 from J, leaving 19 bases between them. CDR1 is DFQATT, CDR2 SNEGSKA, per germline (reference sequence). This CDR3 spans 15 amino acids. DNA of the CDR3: TGCAGTGCTGGGAGTAGGTTAACGGGTGCCTACGAGCAGTACTTC. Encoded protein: CSAGSRLTGAYEQYF.

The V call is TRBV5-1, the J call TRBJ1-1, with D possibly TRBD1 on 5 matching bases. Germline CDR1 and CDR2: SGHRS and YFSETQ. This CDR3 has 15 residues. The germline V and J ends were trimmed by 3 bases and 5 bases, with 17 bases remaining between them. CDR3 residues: CASSSLLGGDTEAFF. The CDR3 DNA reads TGCGCCAGCAGCTCCCTTTTGGGGGGGGATACTGAAGCTTTCTTT.

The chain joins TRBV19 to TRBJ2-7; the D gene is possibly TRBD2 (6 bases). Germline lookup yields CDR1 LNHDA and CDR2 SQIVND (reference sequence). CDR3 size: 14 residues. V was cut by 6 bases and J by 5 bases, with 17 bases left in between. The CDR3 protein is CASRARQGLDEQYF. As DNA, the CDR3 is TGTGCCAGTAGGGCGCGTCAGGGACTCGACGAGCAGTACTTC.

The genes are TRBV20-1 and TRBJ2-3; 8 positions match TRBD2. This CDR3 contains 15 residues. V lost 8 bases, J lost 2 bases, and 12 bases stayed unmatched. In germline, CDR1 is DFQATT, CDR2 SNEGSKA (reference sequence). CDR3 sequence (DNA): TGCAGTCCACTGGGGCGGGAGGCATACACAGATACGCAGTATTTT. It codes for CSPLGREAYTDTQYF.

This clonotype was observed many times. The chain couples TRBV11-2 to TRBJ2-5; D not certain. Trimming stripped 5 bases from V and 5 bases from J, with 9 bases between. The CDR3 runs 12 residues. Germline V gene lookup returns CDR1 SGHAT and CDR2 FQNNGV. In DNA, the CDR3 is TGTGCCAGCAGCCCAGGAAGGGAGACCCAGTACTTC. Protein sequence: CASSPGRETQYF.

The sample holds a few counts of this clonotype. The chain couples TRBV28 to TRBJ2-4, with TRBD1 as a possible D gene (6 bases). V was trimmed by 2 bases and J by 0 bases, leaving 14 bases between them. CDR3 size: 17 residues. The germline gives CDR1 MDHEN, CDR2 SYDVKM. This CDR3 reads CASSLGSQGLAKNIQYF. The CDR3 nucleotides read TGTGCCAGCAGTTTAGGGTCCCAGGGGCTAGCCAAAAACATTCAGTACTTC.

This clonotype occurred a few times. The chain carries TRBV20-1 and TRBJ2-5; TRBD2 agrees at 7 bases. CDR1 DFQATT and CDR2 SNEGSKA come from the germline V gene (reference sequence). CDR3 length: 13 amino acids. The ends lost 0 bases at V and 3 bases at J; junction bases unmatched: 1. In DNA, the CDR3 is TGCAGTGCTAGAGATGGGGGGGAAGAGACCCAGTACTTC. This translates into CSARDGGEETQYF.

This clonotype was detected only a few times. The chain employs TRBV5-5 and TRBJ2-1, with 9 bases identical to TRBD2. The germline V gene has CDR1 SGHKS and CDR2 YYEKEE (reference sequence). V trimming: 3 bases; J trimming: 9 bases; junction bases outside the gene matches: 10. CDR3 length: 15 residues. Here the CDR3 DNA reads TGTGCCAGCAGCTCGAAATGGCTAGCGGGATTTGAGCAGTTCTTC. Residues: CASSSKWLAGFEQFF.

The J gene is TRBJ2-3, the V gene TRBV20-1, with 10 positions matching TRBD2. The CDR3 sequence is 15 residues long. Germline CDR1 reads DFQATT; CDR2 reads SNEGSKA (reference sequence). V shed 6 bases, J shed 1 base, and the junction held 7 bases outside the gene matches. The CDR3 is CSASPGTSGTDTQYF. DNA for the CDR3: TGCAGTGCAAGCCCCGGGACTAGCGGCACAGATACGCAGTATTTT.

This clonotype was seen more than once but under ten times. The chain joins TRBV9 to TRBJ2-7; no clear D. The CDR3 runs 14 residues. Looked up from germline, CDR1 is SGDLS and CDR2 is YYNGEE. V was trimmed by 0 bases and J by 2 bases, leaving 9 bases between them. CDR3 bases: TGTGCCAGCAGCGTAGATCTAATCCCCTACGAGCAGTACTTC. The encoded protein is CASSVDLIPYEQYF.

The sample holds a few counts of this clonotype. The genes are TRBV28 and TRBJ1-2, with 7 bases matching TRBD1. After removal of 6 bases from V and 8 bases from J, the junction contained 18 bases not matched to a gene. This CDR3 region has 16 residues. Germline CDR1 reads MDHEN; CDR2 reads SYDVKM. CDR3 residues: CASRGLQGPLFGGYTF. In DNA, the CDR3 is TGTGCCAGCAGGGGGTTACAGGGGCCTCTATTCGGAGGCTACACCTTC.

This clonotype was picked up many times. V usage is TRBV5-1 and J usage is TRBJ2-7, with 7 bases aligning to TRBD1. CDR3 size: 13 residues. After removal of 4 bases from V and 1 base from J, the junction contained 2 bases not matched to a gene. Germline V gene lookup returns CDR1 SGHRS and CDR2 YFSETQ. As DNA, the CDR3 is TGCGCCAGCAGCGTACAGGGGTCCTACGAGCAGTACTTC. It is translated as CASSVQGSYEQYF.

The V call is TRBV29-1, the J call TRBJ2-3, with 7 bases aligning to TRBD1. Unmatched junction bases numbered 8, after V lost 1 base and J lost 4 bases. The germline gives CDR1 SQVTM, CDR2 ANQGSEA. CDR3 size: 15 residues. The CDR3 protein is CSVEGGDRDADTQYF. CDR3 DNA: TGCAGCGTTGAAGGTGGTGACAGGGACGCAGATACGCAGTATTTT.

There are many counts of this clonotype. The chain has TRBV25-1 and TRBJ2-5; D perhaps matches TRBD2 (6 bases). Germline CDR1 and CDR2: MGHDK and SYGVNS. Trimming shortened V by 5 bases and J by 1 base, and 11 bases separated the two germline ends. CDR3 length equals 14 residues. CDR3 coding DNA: TGTGCCAGCAGTCTGCGGGGCTCCCAAGAGACCCAGTACTTC. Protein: CASSLRGSQETQYF. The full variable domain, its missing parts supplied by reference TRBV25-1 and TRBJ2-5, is EADIYQTPRYLVIGTGKKITLECSQTMGHDKMYWYQQDPGMELHLIHYSYGVNSTEKGDLSSESTVSRIRTEHFPLTLESARPSHTSQYLCASSLRGSQETQYFGPGTRLLVL.

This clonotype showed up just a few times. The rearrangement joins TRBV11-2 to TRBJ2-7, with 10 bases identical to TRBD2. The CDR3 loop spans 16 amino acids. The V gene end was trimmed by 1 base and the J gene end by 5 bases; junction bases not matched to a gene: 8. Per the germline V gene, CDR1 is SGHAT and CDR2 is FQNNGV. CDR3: CASSLGSAGGPDEQYF. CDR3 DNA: TGTGCCAGCAGCTTAGGATCAGCGGGAGGGCCGGACGAGCAGTACTTC.

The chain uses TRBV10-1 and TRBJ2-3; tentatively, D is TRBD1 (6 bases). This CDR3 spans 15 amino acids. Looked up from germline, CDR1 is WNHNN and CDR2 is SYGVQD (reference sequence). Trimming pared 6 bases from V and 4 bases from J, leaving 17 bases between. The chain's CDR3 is CASSHPTEGADTQYF. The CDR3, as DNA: TGCGCCAGCAGCCACCCTACCGAGGGGGCAGATACGCAGTATTTT.

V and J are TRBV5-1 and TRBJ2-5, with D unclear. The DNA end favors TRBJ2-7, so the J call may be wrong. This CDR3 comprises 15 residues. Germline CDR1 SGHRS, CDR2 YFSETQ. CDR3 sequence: CASSLEVGRSYEQYF. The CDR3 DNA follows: TGCGCCAGCAGCTTGGAGGTTGGCAGATCCTACGAGCAGTACTTC.

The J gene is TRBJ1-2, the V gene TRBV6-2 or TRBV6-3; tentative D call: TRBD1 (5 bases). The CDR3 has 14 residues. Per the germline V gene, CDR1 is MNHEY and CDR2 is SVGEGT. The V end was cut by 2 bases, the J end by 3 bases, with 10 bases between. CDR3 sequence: CASSYGARYYGYTF. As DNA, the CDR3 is TGTGCCAGCAGTTACGGGGCCCGGTACTATGGCTACACCTTC.

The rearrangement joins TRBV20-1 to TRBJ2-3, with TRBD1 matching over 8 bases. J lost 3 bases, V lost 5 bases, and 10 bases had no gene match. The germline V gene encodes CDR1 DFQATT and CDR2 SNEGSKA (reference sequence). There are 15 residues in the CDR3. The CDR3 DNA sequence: TGCAGTGCTGTTCCCGGGACAGGTCGAACAGATACGCAGTATTTT. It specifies CSAVPGTGRTDTQYF.

Here the CDR3 reads CASSQAGNPYGYTF. The DNA of the CDR3 is TGTGCCAGCAGCCAAGCGGGAAACCCCTATGGCTACACCTTC. V is TRBV3-1 and J is TRBJ1-2; the D is unclear. The length of the CDR3 is 14 residues. Trimming cost V 1 base and J 4 bases, with 10 bases left between them. Germline CDR1 and CDR2: LGHDT and YNNKEL (reference sequence).

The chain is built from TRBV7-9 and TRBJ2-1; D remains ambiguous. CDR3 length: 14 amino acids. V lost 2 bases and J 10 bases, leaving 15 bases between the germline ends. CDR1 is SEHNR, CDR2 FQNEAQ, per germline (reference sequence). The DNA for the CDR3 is TGTGCCAGCAGCTTATCTCTACCGAAAGGGGAGCAGTTCTTC. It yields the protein CASSLSLPKGEQFF. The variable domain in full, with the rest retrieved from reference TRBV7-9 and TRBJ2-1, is DTGVSQNPRHKITKRGQNVTFRCDPISEHNRLYWYRQTLGQGPEFLTYFQNEAQLEKSRLLSDRFSAERPKGSFSTLEIQRTEQGDSAMYLCASSLSLPKGEQFFGPGTRLTVL.

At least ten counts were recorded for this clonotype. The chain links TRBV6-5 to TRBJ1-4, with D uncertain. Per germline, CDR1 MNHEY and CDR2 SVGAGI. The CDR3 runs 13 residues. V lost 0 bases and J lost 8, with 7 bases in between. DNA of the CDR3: TGTGCCAGCAGTTACTCGAGGGAGGAAAAACTGTTTTTT. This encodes CASSYSREEKLFF.

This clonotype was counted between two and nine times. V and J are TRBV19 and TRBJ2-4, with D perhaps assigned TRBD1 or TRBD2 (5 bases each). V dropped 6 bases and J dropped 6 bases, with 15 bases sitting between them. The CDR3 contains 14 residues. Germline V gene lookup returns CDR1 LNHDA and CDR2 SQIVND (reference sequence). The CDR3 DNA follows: TGTGCCAGTAGCTCATCCGGGACCGTAAACATTCAGTACTTC. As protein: CASSSSGTVNIQYF.

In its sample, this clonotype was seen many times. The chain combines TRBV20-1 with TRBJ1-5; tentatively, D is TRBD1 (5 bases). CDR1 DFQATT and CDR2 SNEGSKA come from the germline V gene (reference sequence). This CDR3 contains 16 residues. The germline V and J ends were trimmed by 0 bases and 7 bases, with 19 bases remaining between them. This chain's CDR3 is CSARDNRAGPGQPQHF. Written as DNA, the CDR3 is TGCAGTGCTAGAGATAACCGGGCAGGGCCGGGGCAGCCCCAGCATTTT.

The CDR3 DNA reads TGTGCCAGCAGCTTGGACTGGCGGGCAGAGACCCAGTACTTC. Translated: CASSLDWRAETQYF. The chain is built from TRBV7-6 and TRBJ2-5; tentative D call: TRBD2 (5 bases). V shed 3 bases and J shed 4 bases, with 12 bases lying between them. This CDR3 has 14 amino acids. CDR1 SGHVS and CDR2 FNYEAQ come from the germline V gene.

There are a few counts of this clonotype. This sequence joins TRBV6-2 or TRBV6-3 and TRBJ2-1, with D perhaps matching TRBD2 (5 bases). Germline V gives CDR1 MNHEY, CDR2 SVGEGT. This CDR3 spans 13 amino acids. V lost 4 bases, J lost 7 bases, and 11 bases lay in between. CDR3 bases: TGTGCCAGCAGTTCCATCCTAGCAAATGAGCAGTTCTTC. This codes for CASSSILANEQFF.